This TCR beta chain is drawn from a study of T cell repertoires in cytomegalovirus infection. Background on the study: CMV infection together with matching HLA type was indicated by public TCR beta signatures.

The ends were cut back, 1 base at V and 2 bases at J, with 6 bases in the middle. The germline gives CDR1 SGHAT, CDR2 FQNNGV. CDR3 size: 14 residues. The study's findings and limits: Clonotype analysis showed dominance of the ex vivo response by HLA-C-restricted CMV-specific TCR beta clonotypes. CMV carriers with the relevant HLA were identified by cumulative public TCR beta family frequency.

The table lists this clonotype with many counts. Its antigen is not known. From the reads, TCRdb called clonotypes with MiXCR, one entry per CDR3 protein. The sample lists around 530,000 distinct CDR3 sequences; approximately 25% were seen once. The chain has TRBV11-2 and TRBJ2-1; no definite D call. The sequenced material came from PBMCs. The sequence was collected from a human donor in good health (CMV status not recorded). Some clones in this sample may be carry-over from other donors' samples. This chain's CDR3 is CASSLVTTYNEQFF. The DNA of the CDR3 is TGTGCCAGCAGCTTAGTCACAACCTACAATGAGCAGTTCTTC.